This T cell receptor beta chain was sequenced in a study of T cell responses to AZD1222 COVID-19 vaccine. The study pooled second doses at about 4 or about 12 weeks. V was trimmed by 1 base and J by 1 base, leaving 7 bases between them. The CDR3 has 14 residues. The germline gives CDR1 SGHAT, CDR2 FQNNGV. Study conclusions and caveats: A mostly white British donor set with more females was recruited, and clonal diversity was possibly underestimated. The study found Spike-specific TCR breadth and depth rose after two AZD1222 doses.

The protocol was immunoSEQ multiplex PCR, while the TCRdb copy is restricted to in-frame clones and leaves out a portion. The top ten hold roughly 1.6% of the sample, which has roughly 140,000 clones, 90% seen once. Turning to this clone: Its cognate antigen is unknown.

The clonotype was recovered from an adult who received the AZD1222 COVID-19 vaccine. Sequenced material: peripheral blood, taken 28 days after the second AZD1222 dose. The chain joins TRBV11-2 to TRBJ1-1, with D unresolved. The CDR3 DNA reads as TGTGCCAGCAGCTTAGTCGCCCCGAACACTGAAGCTTTCTTT. Its protein product is CASSLVAPNTEAFF.